The clone carrying this TCR beta chain was seen only a few times. Its matching antigen is unknown. Selection for sequencing was limited to patients who had shown CD8+CD57+ cell expansion by flow cytometry. Each patient had severe acquired aplastic anemia. The use of genomic DNA as template underpinned the TCR beta VDJ and CDR3 profiling. TCRdb passed the reads through MiXCR, listing each CDR3 protein once. The profile shows roughly 150,000 distinct CDR3 sequences, roughly half of them singletons. This sample is part of a study of CD8+CD57+ T cells in acquired aplastic anemia. Findings and limits, study-wide: A significant difference in CD8+ Simpson's diversity between patients and controls was not found. Sharing between patients and controls was observed for twenty-nine CD8+ CDR3 sequences.

The sequencing input was sorted CD4+, CD8+, or CD8+CD57+ T cells (not recorded which) from PBMCs. The receptor was derived from a human donor with aplastic anemia.

The CDR3, as DNA: TGTGCCAGCAGCCAATTACGCGGGGGGACCTCAGAAGAGCAGTTCTTC. Translating it yields CASSQLRGGTSEEQFF. The chain employs TRBV3-1 and TRBJ2-1; 8 bases are shared with TRBD2. Trimming at V came to 2 bases and at J to 10 bases, leaving 13 bases not matched to a gene. Germline V CDR1 and CDR2: LGHDT, YNNKEL (reference sequence). This CDR3 is 16 amino acids long.